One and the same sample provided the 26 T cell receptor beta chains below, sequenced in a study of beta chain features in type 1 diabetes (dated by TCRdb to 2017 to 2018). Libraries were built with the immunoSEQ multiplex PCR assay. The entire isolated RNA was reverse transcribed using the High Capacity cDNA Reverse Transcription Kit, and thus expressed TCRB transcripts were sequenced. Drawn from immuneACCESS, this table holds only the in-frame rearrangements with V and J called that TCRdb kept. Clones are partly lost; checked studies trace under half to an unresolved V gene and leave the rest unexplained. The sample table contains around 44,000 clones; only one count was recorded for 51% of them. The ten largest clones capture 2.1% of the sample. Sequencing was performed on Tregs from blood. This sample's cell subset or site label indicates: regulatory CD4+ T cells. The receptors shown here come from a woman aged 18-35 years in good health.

In DNA form, the CDR3 reads TGTGCCAGCAGTGAAGCGCGGGACGGGGAGCTGTTTTTT. Protein: CASSEARDGELFF. The rearrangement links TRBV2 to TRBJ2-2, with D perhaps TRBD2 (6 bases). The germline gives CDR1 SNHLY, CDR2 FYNNEI. V lost 0 bases and J lost 7, with 6 bases in between. CDR3 length: 13 amino acids. Full variable domain (outside the CDR3, taken from reference TRBV2 and TRBJ2-2): EPEVTQTPSHQVTQMGQEVILRCVPISNHLYFYWYRQILGQKVEFLVSFYNNEISEKSEIFDDQFSVERPDGSNFTLKIRSTKLEDSAMYFCASSEARDGELFFGEGSRLTVL.

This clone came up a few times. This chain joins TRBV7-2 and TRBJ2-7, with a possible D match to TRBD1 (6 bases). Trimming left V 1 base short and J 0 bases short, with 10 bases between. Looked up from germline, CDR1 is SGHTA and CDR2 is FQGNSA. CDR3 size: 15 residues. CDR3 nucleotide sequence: TGTGCCAGCAGCTTAGGACAGGTTTTCTCCTACGAGCAGTACTTC. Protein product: CASSLGQVFSYEQYF. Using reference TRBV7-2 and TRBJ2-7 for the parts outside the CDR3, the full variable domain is GAGVSQSPSNKVTEKGKDVELRCDPISGHTALYWYRQSLGQGLEFLIYFQGNSAPDKSGLPSDRFSAERTGGSVSTLTIQRTQQEDSAVYLCASSLGQVFSYEQYFGPGTRLTVT.

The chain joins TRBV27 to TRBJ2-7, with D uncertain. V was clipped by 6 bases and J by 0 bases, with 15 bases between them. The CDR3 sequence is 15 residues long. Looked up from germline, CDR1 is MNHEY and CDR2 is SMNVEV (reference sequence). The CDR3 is CASRTRGAASYEQYF. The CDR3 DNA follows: TGTGCCAGCAGGACCCGTGGTGCGGCCTCCTACGAGCAGTACTTC.

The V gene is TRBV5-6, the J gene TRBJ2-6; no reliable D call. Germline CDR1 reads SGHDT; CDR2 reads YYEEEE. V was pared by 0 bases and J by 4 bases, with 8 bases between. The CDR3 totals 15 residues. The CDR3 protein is CASSLGASGANVLTF. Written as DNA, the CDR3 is TGTGCCAGCAGCTTGGGGGCGTCCGGGGCCAACGTCCTGACTTTC.

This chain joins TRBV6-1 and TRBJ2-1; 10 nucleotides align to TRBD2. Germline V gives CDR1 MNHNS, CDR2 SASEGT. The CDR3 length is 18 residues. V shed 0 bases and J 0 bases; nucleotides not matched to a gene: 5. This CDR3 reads CASSEARTSGSSYNEQFF. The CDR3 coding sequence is TGTGCCAGCAGTGAAGCGAGGACTAGCGGAAGCTCCTACAATGAGCAGTTCTTC.

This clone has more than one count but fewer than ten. CDR3 nucleotide sequence: TGTGCCAGCAGTTACTCGAGGGTTCGAAACGAGCAGTACTTC. Encoded protein: CASSYSRVRNEQYF. The chain is built from TRBV6-5 and TRBJ2-7; D perhaps matches TRBD2 (5 bases). This CDR3 region has 14 residues. The V end lost 0 bases, the J end lost 5 bases, and 11 bases lay between the germline ends. Germline CDR1 and CDR2: MNHEY and SVGAGI.

This CDR3 reads CADRSANYGYTF. The CDR3, as DNA: TGTGCCGACAGGTCAGCTAACTATGGCTACACCTTC. This chain connects TRBV28 to TRBJ1-2; maybe TRBD1 (6 bases). The CDR3 has 12 residues. Germline V gene data show CDR1 as MDHEN and CDR2 as SYDVKM. Trimming cost V 11 bases and J 0 bases, with 10 bases left between them.

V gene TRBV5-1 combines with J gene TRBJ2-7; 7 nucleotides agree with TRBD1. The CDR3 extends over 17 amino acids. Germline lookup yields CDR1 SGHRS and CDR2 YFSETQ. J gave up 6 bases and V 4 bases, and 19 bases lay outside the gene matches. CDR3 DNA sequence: TGCGCCAGCAGCCAAGCGAAGGGTCTGGGACAGCCGGTCGAGCAGTACTTC. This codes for CASSQAKGLGQPVEQYF.

DNA for the CDR3: TGTGCCAGCTCACCTCAAGACAGGGGGCAATCGGAGCAGTACTTC. Amino acids: CASSPQDRGQSEQYF. J is TRBJ2-7 and V is TRBV18; TRBD1 matches at 10 bases. Germline V gene sequence: CDR1 KGHSH, CDR2 LQKENI. The ends lost 3 bases at V and 7 bases at J; junction bases unmatched: 9. The CDR3 is made up of 15 amino acids.

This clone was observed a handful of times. The CDR3 nucleotides read TGTGCCAGTAGTATGATGCGGGAGAACAGTGAGCAGTTCTTC. Its translation: CASSMMRENSEQFF. This chain links TRBV19 with TRBJ2-1, with 7 bases identical to TRBD2. J lost 9 bases, V lost 3 bases, and 8 bases had no gene match. Germline assignment: CDR1 LNHDA and CDR2 SQIVND (reference sequence). CDR3 length: 14 residues.

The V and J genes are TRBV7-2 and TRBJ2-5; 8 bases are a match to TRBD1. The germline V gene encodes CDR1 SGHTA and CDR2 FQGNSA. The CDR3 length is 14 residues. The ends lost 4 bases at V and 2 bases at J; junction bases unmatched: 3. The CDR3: CASSSQGAQETQYF. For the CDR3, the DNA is TGTGCCAGCAGCTCGCAGGGGGCGCAAGAGACCCAGTACTTC.

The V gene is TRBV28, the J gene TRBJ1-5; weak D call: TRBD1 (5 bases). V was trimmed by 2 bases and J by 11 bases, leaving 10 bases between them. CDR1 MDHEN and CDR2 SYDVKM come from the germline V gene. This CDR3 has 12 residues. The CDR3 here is CASSLSGGSQHF. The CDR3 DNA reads TGTGCCAGCAGTTTAAGTGGGGGGTCCCAGCATTTT.

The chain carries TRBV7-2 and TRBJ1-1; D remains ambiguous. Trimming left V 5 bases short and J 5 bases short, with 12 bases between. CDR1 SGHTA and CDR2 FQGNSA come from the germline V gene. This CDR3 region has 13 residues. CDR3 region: CASSRVSVTEAFF. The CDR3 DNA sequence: TGTGCCAGCAGCCGGGTCTCAGTTACTGAAGCTTTCTTT.

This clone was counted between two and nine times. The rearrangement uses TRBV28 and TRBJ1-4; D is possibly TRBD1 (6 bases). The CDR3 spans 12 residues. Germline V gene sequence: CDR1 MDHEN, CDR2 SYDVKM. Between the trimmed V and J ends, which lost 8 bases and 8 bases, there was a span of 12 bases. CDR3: CASSGAREKLFF. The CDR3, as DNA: TGTGCCAGCTCAGGGGCAAGGGAAAAACTGTTTTTT.

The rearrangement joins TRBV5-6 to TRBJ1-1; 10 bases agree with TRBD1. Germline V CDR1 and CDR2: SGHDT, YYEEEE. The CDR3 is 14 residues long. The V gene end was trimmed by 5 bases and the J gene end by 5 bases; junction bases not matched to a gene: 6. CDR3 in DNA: TGTGCCAGCAGTCGGACAGGGGGAGGGACTGAAGCTTTCTTT. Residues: CASSRTGGGTEAFF. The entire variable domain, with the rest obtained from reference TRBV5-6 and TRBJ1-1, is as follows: DAGVTQSPTHLIKTRGQQVTLRCSPKSGHDTVSWYQQALGQGPQFIFQYYEEEERQRGNFPDRFSGHQFPNYSSELNVNALLLGDSALYLCASSRTGGGTEAFFGQGTRLTVV.

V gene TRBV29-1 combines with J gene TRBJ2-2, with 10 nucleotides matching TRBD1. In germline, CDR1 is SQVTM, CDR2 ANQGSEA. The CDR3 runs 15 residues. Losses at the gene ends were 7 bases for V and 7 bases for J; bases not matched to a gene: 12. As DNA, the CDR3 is TGCAGCGCCGCCAGAGGGGGACAGGGGTACGGGGAGCTGTTTTTT. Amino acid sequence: CSAARGGQGYGELFF.

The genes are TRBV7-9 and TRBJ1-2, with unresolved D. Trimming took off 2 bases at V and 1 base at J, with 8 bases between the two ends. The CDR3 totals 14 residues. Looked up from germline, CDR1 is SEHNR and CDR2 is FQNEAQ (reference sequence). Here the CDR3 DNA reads TGTGCCAGCAGCTTACACGGTGATAACTATGGCTACACCTTC. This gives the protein CASSLHGDNYGYTF.

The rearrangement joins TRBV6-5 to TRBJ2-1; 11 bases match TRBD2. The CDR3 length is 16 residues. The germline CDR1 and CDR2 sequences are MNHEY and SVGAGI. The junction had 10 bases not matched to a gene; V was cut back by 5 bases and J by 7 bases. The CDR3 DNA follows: TGTGCCAGCAGTAACTTTTTAGCGGGAGGGGGAAATGAGCAGTTCTTC. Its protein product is CASSNFLAGGGNEQFF.

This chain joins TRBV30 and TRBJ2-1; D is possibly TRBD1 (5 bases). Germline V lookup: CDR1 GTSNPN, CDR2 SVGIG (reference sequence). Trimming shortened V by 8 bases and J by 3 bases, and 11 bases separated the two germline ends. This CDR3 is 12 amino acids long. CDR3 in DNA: TGTGCCGTCAAACAGGTCTACAATGAGCAGTTCTTC. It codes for CAVKQVYNEQFF.

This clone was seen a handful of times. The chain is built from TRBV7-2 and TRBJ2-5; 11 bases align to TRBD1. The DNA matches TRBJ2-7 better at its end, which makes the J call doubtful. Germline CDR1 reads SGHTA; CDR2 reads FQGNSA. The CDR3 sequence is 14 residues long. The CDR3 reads CASGKDRGHLEQYF. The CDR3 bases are TGTGCCAGCGGGAAGGACAGGGGGCATCTCGAGCAGTACTTC.

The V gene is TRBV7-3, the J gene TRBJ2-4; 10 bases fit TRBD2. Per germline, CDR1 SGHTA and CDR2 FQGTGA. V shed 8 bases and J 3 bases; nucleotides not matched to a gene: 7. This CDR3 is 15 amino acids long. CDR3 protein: CASSLAGDYKNIQYF. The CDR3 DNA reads TGTGCCAGCTCCCTAGCGGGAGACTACAAAAACATTCAGTACTTC.

The CDR3 loop reads CASSLNRGTQHF. The CDR3 DNA sequence: TGTGCCAGCAGCCTGAACAGGGGGACCCAGCATTTT. This chain joins TRBV5-4 and TRBJ1-5, with 8 bases identical to TRBD1. The germline gives CDR1 SGHNT, CDR2 YYREEE (reference sequence). The CDR3 is made up of 12 amino acids. Trimming cost V 4 bases and J 11 bases; bases outside gene matches: 5.

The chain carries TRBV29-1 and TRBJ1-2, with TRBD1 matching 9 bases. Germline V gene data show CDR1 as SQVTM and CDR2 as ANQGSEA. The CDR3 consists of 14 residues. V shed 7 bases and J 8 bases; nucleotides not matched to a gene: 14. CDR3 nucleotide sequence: TGCAGCGCATTCCACAGGGGGCCTCCATGGGGCTACACCTTC. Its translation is CSAFHRGPPWGYTF. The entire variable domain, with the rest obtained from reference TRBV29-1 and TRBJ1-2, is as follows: SAVISQKPSRDICQRGTSLTIQCQVDSQVTMMFWYRQQPGQSLTLIATANQGSEATYESGFVIDKFPISRPNLTFSTLTVSNMSPEDSSIYLCSAFHRGPPWGYTFGSGTRLTVV.

CDR3 nucleotide sequence: TGTGCCTGGAGTGCGGGAGGGTTCGCCGGGGAGCTGTTTTTT. It codes for CAWSAGGFAGELFF. This chain links TRBV30 with TRBJ2-2; 8 nucleotides match TRBD2. V lost 1 base, J lost 6 bases, and 4 bases stayed unmatched. The CDR3 is 14 amino acids. CDR1 and CDR2 from the germline V gene are GTSNPN and SVGIG (reference sequence).

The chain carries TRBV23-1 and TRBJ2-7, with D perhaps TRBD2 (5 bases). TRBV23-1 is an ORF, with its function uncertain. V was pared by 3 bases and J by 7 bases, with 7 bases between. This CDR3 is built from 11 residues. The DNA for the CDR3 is TGCGCCAGCAGTCATCGAGGGGAGCAGTACTTC. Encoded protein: CASSHRGEQYF.

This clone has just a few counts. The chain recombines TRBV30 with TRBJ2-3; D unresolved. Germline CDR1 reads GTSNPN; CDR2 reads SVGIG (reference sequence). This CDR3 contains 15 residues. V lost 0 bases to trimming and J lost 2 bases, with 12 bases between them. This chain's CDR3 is CAWSVLRLDTDTQYF. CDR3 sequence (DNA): TGTGCCTGGAGTGTCCTGCGGCTTGACACAGATACGCAGTATTTT. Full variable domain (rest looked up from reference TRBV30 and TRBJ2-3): SQTIHQWPATLVQPVGSPLSLECTVEGTSNPNLYWYRQAAGRGLQLLFYSVGIGQISSEVPQNLSASRPQDRQFILSSKKLLLSDSGFYLCAWSVLRLDTDTQYFGPGTRLTVL.